This T cell receptor (beta chain) originates from a study of cytomegalovirus exposure and HLA in healthy donors. Points from the study as a whole: Per a prior analysis, the majority of TCR beta V segments were productive roughly 90% or roughly 30% of the time. Immune exposure information comprised only CMV serostatus.

The PCR had 60 Vbeta and 13 Jbeta primers. Sequencing used immunoSEQ multiplex PCR; TCRdb keeps in-frame clones, though not all of them. The repertoire includes about 31,000 clones, 80% to 90% of them detected once, and approximately 2.8% sits in the top ten. CDR3 length equals 16 residues. CDR1 and CDR2 (germline): SGDLS, YYNGEE. Notes on this clone: No antigen is known for it.

V is TRBV9 and J is TRBJ2-5, with 8 bases matching TRBD1. TRBJ2-7 explains the end of the DNA better; the J call may be wrong. Sequencing was performed on PBMCs. The TCR was taken from a boy aged 5-17 years in good health and CMV-seronegative. CDR3 protein: CASSPRQGTTGYEQYF. CDR3 nucleotide sequence: TGTGCCAGCAGCCCTCGACAGGGGACAACCGGGTACGAGCAGTACTTC.